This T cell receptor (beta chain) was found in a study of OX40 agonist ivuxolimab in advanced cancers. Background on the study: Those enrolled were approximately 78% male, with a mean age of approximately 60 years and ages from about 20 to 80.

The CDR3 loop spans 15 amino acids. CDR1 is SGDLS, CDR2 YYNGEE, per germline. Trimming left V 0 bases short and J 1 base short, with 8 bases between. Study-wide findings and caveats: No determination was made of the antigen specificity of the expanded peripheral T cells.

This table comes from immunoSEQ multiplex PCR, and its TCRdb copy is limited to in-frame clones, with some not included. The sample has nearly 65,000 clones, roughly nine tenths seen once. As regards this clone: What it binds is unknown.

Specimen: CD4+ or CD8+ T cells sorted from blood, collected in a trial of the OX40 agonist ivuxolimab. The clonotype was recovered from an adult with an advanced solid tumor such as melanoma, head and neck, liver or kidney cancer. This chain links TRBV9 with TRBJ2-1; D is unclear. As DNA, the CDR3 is TGTGCCAGCAGCGTAGCCGGCCTATCCTACAATGAGCAGTTCTTC. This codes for CASSVAGLSYNEQFF.